A selection of T cell receptor beta chains follows, all from one sample in a study of shared clonotypes between healthy human individuals. Clones were read by immunoSEQ multiplex PCR, and TCRdb kept only the in-frame ones, dropping some. The data contain hundreds of thousands of clones, around 72% of them singletons. The sequenced sample was memory CD4+ T cells sorted from blood. These receptors were taken from a woman between 25 and 40 years old in good health. Both conserved end residues are part of each CDR3. Each record gives: V gene, clone size, D gene, J gene, CDR3 protein, CDR3 DNA. The D gene is left open where the match is weak. Expanded clones are given a class, and other clones once, few, many or no size at all.

v_call: TRBV19
clone_size: -
d_call: TRBD1
j_call: TRBJ2-2
cdr3_aa: CAIDGGTGATNTGELFF
cdr3_nt: TGTGCCATTGACGGGGGGACAGGGGCGACGAACACCGGGGAGCTGTTTTTT

v_call: TRBV5-1
clone_size: once
d_call: TRBD1
j_call: TRBJ2-7
cdr3_aa: CASSGTGGVQEPEQYF
cdr3_nt: TGCGCCAGCAGCGGCACAGGGGGAGTTCAGGAGCCCGAGCAGTACTTC

v_call: TRBV9
clone_size: -
d_call: TRBD2
j_call: TRBJ2-3
cdr3_aa: CASSVGAATSGRTELGDTQYF
cdr3_nt: TGTGCCAGCAGCGTAGGGGCTGCGACTAGCGGGAGAACAGAGTTAGGAGATACGCAGTATTTT

v_call: TRBV10-2
clone_size: -
d_call: TRBD2
j_call: TRBJ2-1
cdr3_aa: CASKREGSFYNEQFF
cdr3_nt: TGCGCCAGCAAGCGGGAGGGGTCATTCTACAATGAGCAGTTCTTC

v_call: TRBV25-1
clone_size: many
d_call: TRBD1
j_call: TRBJ2-5
cdr3_aa: CASSEPGQGRETQYF
cdr3_nt: TGTGCCAGCAGTGAGCCGGGACAGGGGCGTGAGACCCAGTACTTC

v_call: TRBV7-9
clone_size: -
d_call: -
j_call: TRBJ2-5
cdr3_aa: CASSLGSQETQYF
cdr3_nt: TGTGCCAGCAGCTTAGGGAGTCAAGAGACCCAGTACTTC

v_call: TRBV18
clone_size: -
d_call: TRBD2
j_call: TRBJ2-3
cdr3_aa: CASSPTLAGTDTQYF
cdr3_nt: TGTGCCAGCTCACCAACACTAGCGGGCACAGATACGCAGTATTTT

v_call: TRBV7-3
clone_size: once
d_call: TRBD2
j_call: TRBJ2-1
cdr3_aa: CASSLSLAGGNEQFF
cdr3_nt: TGTGCCAGCAGCTTAAGCCTAGCGGGAGGCAATGAGCAGTTCTTC

v_call: TRBV5-1
clone_size: -
d_call: -
j_call: TRBJ2-3
cdr3_aa: CASSLTQGSADTQYF
cdr3_nt: TGCGCCAGCAGCTTGACGCAGGGTTCGGCAGATACGCAGTATTTT

v_call: TRBV27
clone_size: -
d_call: TRBD2
j_call: TRBJ2-7
cdr3_aa: CASSLSGTSISYEQYF
cdr3_nt: TGTGCCAGCAGTTTATCCGGGACTAGCATTTCCTACGAGCAGTACTTC

v_call: TRBV29-1
clone_size: -
d_call: TRBD1
j_call: TRBJ2-7
cdr3_aa: CSVSGPGTGLSWQYF
cdr3_nt: TGCAGCGTTTCGGGACCCGGGACAGGTTTGTCGTGGCAGTACTTC

v_call: TRBV2
clone_size: -
d_call: -
j_call: TRBJ2-7
cdr3_aa: CASSVLAASYEQYF
cdr3_nt: TGTGCCAGCAGTGTGTTGGCAGCCTCCTACGAGCAGTACTTC

v_call: TRBV7-8
clone_size: -
d_call: TRBD2
j_call: TRBJ2-3
cdr3_aa: CASSSSGRDWDTQYF
cdr3_nt: TGTGCCAGCAGCTCGAGCGGGAGAGACTGGGATACGCAGTATTTT

v_call: TRBV5-4
clone_size: -
d_call: -
j_call: TRBJ2-5
cdr3_aa: CASSQDRGRKAQYF
cdr3_nt: TGTGCCAGCAGCCAGGACAGAGGGAGGAAGGCCCAGTACTTC

v_call: TRBV28
clone_size: -
d_call: -
j_call: TRBJ1-1
cdr3_aa: CASSARGTEAFF
cdr3_nt: TGTGCCAGCAGTGCAAGGGGGACTGAAGCTTTCTTT

v_call: TRBV6-1
clone_size: -
d_call: -
j_call: TRBJ1-6
cdr3_aa: CASSVKGGPSPLHF
cdr3_nt: TGTGCCAGCAGTGTTAAGGGAGGCCCTTCACCCCTCCACTTT

v_call: TRBV29-1
clone_size: -
d_call: -
j_call: TRBJ2-5
cdr3_aa: CSVVDGERTQYF
cdr3_nt: TGCAGCGTTGTGGACGGGGAACGGACCCAGTACTTC

v_call: TRBV30
clone_size: many
d_call: -
j_call: TRBJ2-7
cdr3_aa: CAWRKKRSVSYEQYF
cdr3_nt: TGTGCCTGGAGGAAGAAGCGGAGTGTCTCCTACGAGCAGTACTTC

v_call: TRBV6-1
clone_size: -
d_call: -
j_call: TRBJ1-2
cdr3_aa: CASSENTNNNYGYTF
cdr3_nt: TGTGCCAGCAGTGAAAACACAAACAATAACTATGGCTACACCTTC

v_call: TRBV27
clone_size: -
d_call: TRBD1
j_call: TRBJ1-2
cdr3_aa: CASSPGDSRARGYTF
cdr3_nt: TGTGCCAGCAGTCCTGGGGACAGCCGAGCGAGGGGCTACACCTTC

v_call: TRBV5-4
clone_size: -
d_call: -
j_call: TRBJ1-1
cdr3_aa: CASSRVGVSTEAFF
cdr3_nt: TGTGCCAGCAGCCGGGTTGGGGTTTCCACTGAAGCTTTCTTT

v_call: TRBV27
clone_size: -
d_call: TRBD1
j_call: TRBJ2-7
cdr3_aa: CASSPKGTGWYEQYF
cdr3_nt: TGTGCCAGCAGTCCCAAGGGGACAGGGTGGTACGAGCAGTACTTC

v_call: TRBV5-4
clone_size: -
d_call: -
j_call: TRBJ2-2
cdr3_aa: CASSTLAPTGELFF
cdr3_nt: TGTGCCAGCAGCACTCTAGCGCCCACCGGGGAGCTGTTTTTT

v_call: TRBV28
clone_size: -
d_call: -
j_call: TRBJ2-7
cdr3_aa: CASSFPPLDEQYF
cdr3_nt: TGTGCCAGCAGTTTCCCTCCTCTAGACGAGCAGTACTTC

v_call: TRBV29-1
clone_size: -
d_call: TRBD1
j_call: TRBJ2-7
cdr3_aa: CSVGKGQGAYEQYF
cdr3_nt: TGCAGCGTCGGTAAGGGACAGGGGGCGTACGAGCAGTACTTC

v_call: TRBV6-5
clone_size: -
d_call: -
j_call: TRBJ2-1
cdr3_aa: CASSPRTGYNEQFF
cdr3_nt: TGTGCCAGCAGTCCACGGACCGGATATAATGAGCAGTTCTTC

v_call: TRBV29-1
clone_size: few
d_call: -
j_call: TRBJ2-1
cdr3_aa: CSVTTYNEQFF
cdr3_nt: TGCAGCGTTACTACCTACAATGAGCAGTTCTTC

v_call: TRBV5-1
clone_size: -
d_call: -
j_call: TRBJ1-1
cdr3_aa: CASPDGNTEAFF
cdr3_nt: TGCGCCAGCCCCGACGGGAACACTGAAGCTTTCTTT

v_call: TRBV14
clone_size: -
d_call: -
j_call: TRBJ2-2
cdr3_aa: CASSQEGRANTGELFF
cdr3_nt: TGTGCCAGCAGCCAAGAGGGCAGGGCGAACACCGGGGAGCTGTTTTTT

v_call: TRBV5-1
clone_size: -
d_call: -
j_call: TRBJ1-1
cdr3_aa: CASSPTGLTEAFF
cdr3_nt: TGCGCCAGCAGCCCTACAGGGTTAACTGAAGCTTTCTTT

v_call: TRBV2
clone_size: -
d_call: TRBD1
j_call: TRBJ1-2
cdr3_aa: CASSEGTGINYGYTF
cdr3_nt: TGTGCCAGCAGTGAAGGGACAGGGATTAACTATGGCTACACCTTC

v_call: TRBV16
clone_size: -
d_call: -
j_call: TRBJ1-1
cdr3_aa: CASSKDWGRAEAFF
cdr3_nt: TGTGCCAGCAGCAAGGATTGGGGGCGCGCTGAAGCTTTCTTT

v_call: TRBV2
clone_size: few
d_call: -
j_call: TRBJ1-3
cdr3_aa: CASARANSGNTIYF
cdr3_nt: TGTGCCAGCGCAAGGGCTAACTCTGGAAACACCATATATTTT

v_call: TRBV2
clone_size: -
d_call: -
j_call: TRBJ1-2
cdr3_aa: CASSDRNRVYGYTF
cdr3_nt: TGTGCCAGCAGTGATAGGAACAGGGTCTATGGCTACACCTTC

v_call: TRBV19
clone_size: -
d_call: -
j_call: TRBJ1-4
cdr3_aa: CASSNREKNEKLFF
cdr3_nt: TGTGCCAGTAGTAACCGGGAAAAAAATGAAAAACTGTTTTTT

v_call: TRBV7-9
clone_size: -
d_call: -
j_call: TRBJ2-1
cdr3_aa: CASSQGNEQFF
cdr3_nt: TGTGCCAGCAGCCAGGGAAATGAGCAGTTCTTC

v_call: TRBV2
clone_size: few
d_call: -
j_call: TRBJ2-5
cdr3_aa: CASGPRAGGETQYF
cdr3_nt: TGTGCCAGCGGCCCGAGGGCTGGGGGAGAGACCCAGTACTTC

v_call: TRBV29-1
clone_size: -
d_call: TRBD1
j_call: TRBJ2-7
cdr3_aa: CSVPGQGAYEQYF
cdr3_nt: TGCAGTGTACCGGGACAGGGCGCCTACGAGCAGTACTTC

v_call: TRBV27
clone_size: -
d_call: -
j_call: TRBJ2-3
cdr3_aa: CASSLYPIVAGDTDTQYF
cdr3_nt: TGTGCCAGCAGTCTATACCCCATCGTGGCAGGGGACACAGATACGCAGTATTTT

v_call: TRBV19
clone_size: -
d_call: TRBD2
j_call: TRBJ2-1
cdr3_aa: CASRPGGAWNEQFF
cdr3_nt: TGTGCCAGTAGACCGGGAGGAGCCTGGAATGAGCAGTTCTTC

v_call: TRBV15
clone_size: -
d_call: -
j_call: TRBJ1-4
cdr3_aa: CATSRPAGGNEKLFF
cdr3_nt: TGTGCCACCAGCAGACCTGCAGGAGGTAATGAAAAACTGTTTTTT

v_call: TRBV9
clone_size: -
d_call: -
j_call: TRBJ2-7
cdr3_aa: CASSVGQRAYEQYF
cdr3_nt: TGTGCCAGCAGCGTAGGCCAGAGAGCCTACGAGCAGTACTTC

v_call: TRBV5-1
clone_size: -
d_call: -
j_call: TRBJ2-5
cdr3_aa: CASSLGTDQETQYF
cdr3_nt: TGCGCCAGCAGCTTGGGGACAGACCAAGAGACCCAGTACTTC

v_call: TRBV19
clone_size: -
d_call: -
j_call: TRBJ1-1
cdr3_aa: CASNGHSNTEAFF
cdr3_nt: TGTGCCAGTAACGGCCACTCGAACACTGAAGCTTTCTTT

v_call: TRBV25-1
clone_size: -
d_call: TRBD2
j_call: TRBJ2-3
cdr3_aa: CASSVRLAGWTDTQYF
cdr3_nt: TGTGCCAGCAGTGTTAGGCTAGCGGGTTGGACAGATACGCAGTATTTT

v_call: TRBV19
clone_size: -
d_call: -
j_call: TRBJ2-7
cdr3_aa: CASSMVGLPGAAYEQYF
cdr3_nt: TGTGCCAGTAGTATGGTTGGACTCCCGGGTGCGGCCTACGAGCAGTACTTC

v_call: TRBV27
clone_size: -
d_call: -
j_call: TRBJ2-3
cdr3_aa: CASSFVSTYTDTQYF
cdr3_nt: TGTGCCAGCAGTTTCGTCTCGACTTACACAGATACGCAGTATTTT

v_call: TRBV14
clone_size: -
d_call: -
j_call: TRBJ2-1
cdr3_aa: CASRSTRGARSGQFF
cdr3_nt: TGTGCCAGCAGATCGACACGGGGGGCCCGGTCGGGGCAGTTCTTC